These T cell receptor beta chains were read from a single sample in a study of cytomegalovirus exposure and HLA in healthy donors. Clones were read by immunoSEQ multiplex PCR, and TCRdb kept only the in-frame ones, dropping some. The table records tens of thousands of clones, less than 80% of them present only once. The sequenced sample consisted of PBMCs. These receptors originate from a woman between 35 and 50 years old in good health and CMV-seronegative. The CDR3 runs from the conserved cysteine through the conserved F or W. The D gene is left open where the match is weak. Expanded clones get a size class; other rows say once, few or many, or leave the size out.

j_call	v_call	d_call	clone_size	cdr3_aa	cdr3_nt
TRBJ2-1	TRBV18	NA	NA	CASSLGPNNEQFF	TGTGCCAGCTCACTTGGGCCGAACAATGAGCAGTTCTTC
TRBJ1-6	TRBV5-1	TRBD1	NA	CASSLGDRTDSPLHF	TGCGCCAGCAGCTTAGGGGACAGGACCGATTCACCCCTCCACTTT
TRBJ1-3	TRBV5-1	TRBD1	NA	CASRRLDRVGNTIYF	TGCGCCAGCAGAAGGCTCGACAGGGTGGGAAACACCATATATTTT
TRBJ1-5	TRBV7-8	TRBD1	once	CASSLVARGERSNQPQHF	TGTGCCAGCAGCTTAGTCGCCAGGGGGGAGAGGAGCAATCAGCCCCAGCATTTT
TRBJ1-5	TRBV10-1	NA	few	CASRNQPQHF	TGCGCCAGCCGTAATCAGCCCCAGCATTTT
TRBJ2-7	TRBV7-9	TRBD1	NA	CASSSNQGTVSYEQYF	TGTGCCAGCAGCTCGAACCAAGGGACAGTGTCCTACGAGCAGTACTTC
TRBJ2-5	TRBV5-6	NA	NA	CASSLGMSSQETQYF	TGTGCCAGCAGCTTGGGTATGAGTTCCCAAGAGACCCAGTACTTC
TRBJ2-2	TRBV6-4	NA	NA	CASSDGAVGELFF	TGTGCCAGCAGTGACGGGGCGGTCGGGGAGCTGTTTTTT
TRBJ2-1	TRBV10-3	TRBD2	NA	CAIRGTSGRAYNEQFF	TGTGCCATCAGGGGGACTAGCGGGAGGGCCTATAATGAGCAGTTCTTC
TRBJ2-4	TRBV28	NA	NA	CASSPASGTTGNIQYF	TGTGCCAGCAGTCCGGCTTCGGGAACGACGGGGAACATTCAGTACTTC
TRBJ1-2	TRBV28	TRBD1	once	CASSLQTGPLGYTF	TGTGCCAGCAGTCTACAGACAGGGCCACTCGGCTACACCTTC
TRBJ1-1	TRBV27	NA	NA	CASSLIDSMNTEAFF	TGTGCCAGCAGTTTGATCGACTCCATGAACACTGAAGCTTTCTTT
TRBJ1-2	TRBV10-3	TRBD1	NA	CAISSTGDNYGYTF	TGTGCCATCAGTTCGACAGGGGACAACTATGGCTACACCTTC
TRBJ1-3	TRBV6-1	NA	NA	CASTHSGNTIYF	TGTGCCAGCACCCACTCTGGAAACACCATATATTTT
TRBJ2-1	TRBV5-8	TRBD2	NA	CASSMGLADEQFF	TGTGCCAGCAGCATGGGACTAGCCGATGAGCAGTTCTTC
TRBJ2-1	TRBV19	TRBD1	NA	CASSDRTGGYNEQFF	TGTGCCAGTAGCGACCGGACAGGGGGTTACAATGAGCAGTTCTTC
TRBJ1-2	TRBV6-1	NA	NA	CASSGQGLGYTF	TGTGCCAGCAGTGGGCAGGGACTTGGCTACACCTTC
TRBJ1-5	TRBV10-3	TRBD1	NA	CAISESGTGGNQPQHF	TGTGCCATCAGTGAATCCGGGACAGGCGGCAATCAGCCCCAGCATTTT